The 16 T cell receptor beta chains below were found in one sample sequenced in a study of T cell responses to AZD1222 COVID-19 vaccine. Produced via immunoSEQ multiplex PCR; TCRdb's table is partial and in-frame only. The sample lists about 110,000 clones; around 90% were seen once. This specimen consisted of peripheral blood, obtained on day 0 of AZD1222 vaccination. These receptors originate from an adult in good health.

This clone was observed a few times. The rearrangement joins TRBV7-2 to TRBJ1-5, with D possibly TRBD1 on 6 matching bases. With 4 bases removed from V and 3 bases from J, the gap between germline ends came to 10 bases. The CDR3 sequence is 14 residues long. The germline CDR1 and CDR2 sequences are SGHTA and FQGNSA. CDR3 DNA sequence: TGTGCCAGCAGCTCCACAGGGAACAATCAGCCCCAGCATTTT. This gives the protein CASSSTGNNQPQHF. The full variable domain, completed using reference TRBV7-2 and TRBJ1-5, is GAGVSQSPSNKVTEKGKDVELRCDPISGHTALYWYRQSLGQGLEFLIYFQGNSAPDKSGLPSDRFSAERTGGSVSTLTIQRTQQEDSAVYLCASSSTGNNQPQHFGDGTRLSIL.

V gene TRBV19 combines with J gene TRBJ1-5, with D possibly matching TRBD1 (6 bases). From germline, CDR1 is LNHDA and CDR2 SQIVND (reference sequence). This CDR3 comprises 15 residues. Trimming took 6 bases from V and 1 from J, leaving 13 bases between them. The CDR3 DNA sequence: TGTGCCAGTAGAGAGGGCAGGGGAAGCAATCAGCCCCAGCATTTT. Its translation is CASREGRGSNQPQHF.

The chain recombines TRBV19 with TRBJ1-1; D gene unclear. Germline CDR1 is LNHDA and CDR2 is SQIVND (reference sequence). The V end was cut by 4 bases, the J end by 5 bases, with 14 bases between. The CDR3 covers 14 residues. This CDR3 is CASSNIPTGTEAFF. Written as DNA, the CDR3 is TGTGCCAGTAGTAACATCCCAACGGGGACTGAAGCTTTCTTT.

The rearrangement joins TRBV10-3 to TRBJ1-6, with TRBD1 as a possible D gene (5 bases). The V gene lost 2 bases and the J gene lost 5 bases, with 13 bases spanning the gap. CDR1 is ENHRY, CDR2 SYGVKD, per germline. This CDR3 is built from 16 residues. Written as DNA, the CDR3 is TGTGCCATCAGTGAGCTTTGGGGACTCAATAATTCACCCCTCCACTTT. Amino acids: CAISELWGLNNSPLHF.

V usage is TRBV19 and J usage is TRBJ2-7; TRBD2 agrees at 8 bases. This CDR3 has 16 residues. J lost 5 bases, V lost 1 base, and 10 bases had no gene match. The V gene's germline CDR1 is LNHDA and CDR2 SQIVND (reference sequence). CDR3 protein: CASSIVLSGGGDEQYF. In DNA, the CDR3 is TGTGCCAGTAGTATAGTCCTGTCCGGGGGGGGCGACGAGCAGTACTTC.

This chain uses TRBV11-3 with TRBJ2-1, with D perhaps matching TRBD1 (5 bases). CDR1 is SGHNT and CDR2 is YENEEA in the germline V gene. There are 15 residues in the CDR3. Trimming shortened V by 1 base and J by 4 bases, and 11 bases separated the two germline ends. In nucleotides, the CDR3 is TGTGCCAGCAGCTTAGGGGGCACTACTTACAATGAGCAGTTCTTC. Its protein product is CASSLGGTTYNEQFF. The whole variable domain, filled in from reference TRBV11-3 and TRBJ2-1, reads EAGVVQSPRYKIIEKKQPVAFWCNPISGHNTLYWYLQNLGQGPELLIRYENEEAVDDSQLPKDRFSAERLKGVDSTLKIQPAELGDSAVYLCASSLGGTTYNEQFFGPGTRLTVL.

V gene TRBV2 combines with J gene TRBJ1-1; D not certain. V dropped 7 bases and J dropped 4 bases, with 19 bases sitting between them. Germline V lookup: CDR1 SNHLY, CDR2 FYNNEI. The CDR3 has 15 residues. The CDR3 coding sequence is TGTGCCAGCATCGGGGAGCCATATCAATTCACTGAAGCTTTCTTT. Its protein is CASIGEPYQFTEAFF. Full variable domain (missing parts from reference TRBV2 and TRBJ1-1): EPEVTQTPSHQVTQMGQEVILRCVPISNHLYFYWYRQILGQKVEFLVSFYNNEISEKSEIFDDQFSVERPDGSNFTLKIRSTKLEDSAMYFCASIGEPYQFTEAFFGQGTRLTVV.

The CDR3 loop is CASSQNRGGQYGYTF. The CDR3 DNA reads TGTGCCAGCAGCCAGAACAGGGGGGGTCAGTATGGCTACACCTTC. The rearrangement uses TRBV4-2 and TRBJ1-2; 8 nucleotides line up with TRBD1. With 3 bases clipped from V and 5 bases from J, the junction kept 8 bases outside the gene matches. The CDR3 is 15 amino acids. Germline loops: CDR1 LGHNA, CDR2 YNFKEQ.

This chain uses TRBV2 with TRBJ2-5, with 7 bases matching TRBD1. Per the germline V gene, CDR1 is SNHLY and CDR2 is FYNNEI. The CDR3 consists of 13 residues. The V segment lost 4 bases and the J segment 1 base; nucleotides outside the gene matches: 0. The CDR3 protein is CASSGDSQETQYF. CDR3 nucleotides: TGTGCCAGCAGTGGGGACAGCCAAGAGACCCAGTACTTC. Looking up the rest from reference TRBV2 and TRBJ2-5 gives the full variable domain: EPEVTQTPSHQVTQMGQEVILRCVPISNHLYFYWYRQILGQKVEFLVSFYNNEISEKSEIFDDQFSVERPDGSNFTLKIRSTKLEDSAMYFCASSGDSQETQYFGPGTRLLVL.

The J gene is TRBJ2-7, the V gene TRBV29-1; TRBD1 is a possible D gene (6 bases). Trimming left V 3 bases short and J 4 bases short, with 16 bases between. Germline CDR1 is SQVTM and CDR2 is ANQGSEA. There are 14 residues in the CDR3. The CDR3: CSVDSGPGAYEQYF. CDR3 sequence (DNA): TGCAGCGTTGATTCTGGGCCAGGGGCTTACGAGCAGTACTTC.

This clone was detected a few times. The V call is TRBV7-2, the J call TRBJ2-5, with TRBD1 matching 8 bases. J was trimmed by 4 bases and V by 5 bases; bases with no gene match: 9. In germline, CDR1 is SGHTA, CDR2 FQGNSA. This CDR3 has 15 amino acids. The CDR3 sequence: CASSPQGAVSETQYF. CDR3 DNA: TGTGCCAGCAGCCCGCAGGGGGCCGTATCAGAGACCCAGTACTTC.

V is TRBV18 and J is TRBJ1-5; D is unresolved. The CDR3 covers 15 residues. The germline V gene encodes CDR1 KGHSH and CDR2 LQKENI. The ends were cut back, 1 base at V and 0 bases at J, with 7 bases in the middle. CDR3 DNA: TGTGCCAGCTCACCACGGGCTGATAGCAATCAGCCCCAGCATTTT. Translating gives CASSPRADSNQPQHF. The whole variable domain, remainder taken from reference TRBV18 and TRBJ1-5, is NAGVMQNPRHLVRRRGQEARLRCSPMKGHSHVYWYRQLPEEGLKFMVYLQKENIIDESGMPKERFSAEFPKEGPSILRIQQVVRGDSAAYFCASSPRADSNQPQHFGDGTRLSIL.

The CDR3 sequence: CASTRFSPTTSGTNEQFF. CDR3 DNA: TGTGCCAGCACCCGCTTTTCTCCCACGACTAGCGGAACTAATGAGCAGTTCTTC. The chain recombines TRBV9 with TRBJ2-1; the match to TRBD2 covers 9 bases. Germline V gene data show CDR1 as SGDLS and CDR2 as YYNGEE. The V and J ends lost 6 bases and 7 bases, in that order; junction bases with no gene match: 20. The CDR3 loop spans 18 amino acids. The whole variable domain, remainder taken from reference TRBV9 and TRBJ2-1, is DSGVTQTPKHLITATGQRVTLRCSPRSGDLSVYWYQQSLDQGLQFLIQYYNGEERAKGNILERFSAQQFPDLHSELNLSSLELGDSALYFCASTRFSPTTSGTNEQFFGPGTRLTVL.

This chain joins TRBV6-6 and TRBJ1-4, with 7 bases matching TRBD1. Germline V gives CDR1 MNHNY, CDR2 SVGAGI (reference sequence). The CDR3 length is 15 residues. The V gene end was trimmed by 9 bases and the J gene end by 5 bases; junction bases not matched to a gene: 12. CDR3 sequence: CASNRKQGSNEKLFF. The CDR3 DNA sequence: TGTGCCAGTAATCGCAAACAGGGGAGCAATGAAAAACTGTTTTTT.

The genes are TRBV27 and TRBJ1-2, with unresolved D. CDR1 is MNHEY, CDR2 SMNVEV, per germline (reference sequence). The CDR3 consists of 14 residues. Trimming left V 2 bases short and J 8 bases short, with 15 bases between. This CDR3 reads CASSLMGEVQGYTF. The CDR3 region has the DNA TGTGCCAGCAGTTTAATGGGAGAAGTCCAAGGCTACACCTTC.

The chain is built from TRBV29-1 and TRBJ2-5, with 8 bases matching TRBD2. CDR3 length: 12 amino acids. The germline V gene has CDR1 SQVTM and CDR2 ANQGSEA. The V segment lost 7 bases and the J segment 2 bases; nucleotides outside the gene matches: 3. In DNA, the CDR3 is TGCAGCGGAGAGCGGGGGCAAGAGACCCAGTACTTC. It is translated as CSGERGQETQYF.